Below, 26 T cell receptor beta chains from the same sample are listed, as sequenced in a study of shared clonotypes between healthy human individuals. Here immunoSEQ multiplex PCR was the method, and the copy in TCRdb shows in-frame clones only, minus some. The sample has around 980,000 clones, 70% to 80% seen once. The sequencing sample was made of memory CD4+ T cells from PBMCs. The sample's subset: CD45RA-negative fraction. Source of these receptors: a man aged 18 to 35 in good health. Some clones in this sample may be carry-over from other donors' samples.

This clone was picked up a small number of times. This CDR3 is also generated by other DNA sequences in the sample. The chain couples TRBV5-1 to TRBJ1-1, with no clear D. Germline V CDR1 and CDR2: SGHRS, YFSETQ. Trimming took 0 bases from V and 2 from J, leaving 8 bases between them. This CDR3 is built from 14 residues. The CDR3 sequence is CASSLDRPNTEAFF. Written as DNA, the CDR3 is TGCGCCAGCAGCTTGGACAGACCAAACACTGAAGCTTTCTTT.

V and J are TRBV15 and TRBJ1-5; D remains unclear. The CDR3 sequence is 17 residues long. The V gene lost 0 bases and the J gene lost 0 bases, with 12 bases spanning the gap. CDR1 is LNHNV, CDR2 YYDKDF, per germline (reference sequence). CDR3 region: CATSRDKTVNSNQPQHF. The CDR3 DNA follows: TGTGCCACCAGCAGAGATAAAACAGTCAATAGCAATCAGCCCCAGCATTTT.

This clone came up a few times. The chain employs TRBV6-6 and TRBJ1-3; D remains unclear. Germline values: CDR1 MNHNY, CDR2 SVGAGI (reference sequence). CDR3 size: 11 residues. V shed 9 bases and J shed 4 bases, with 7 bases lying between them. CDR3: CASGQGNTIYF. CDR3 DNA: TGTGCCAGTGGTCAAGGAAACACCATATATTTT.

The chain is built from TRBV6-1 and TRBJ2-7; a weak D match, TRBD2 (5 bases). The CDR3 has 14 residues. From germline, CDR1 is MNHNS and CDR2 SASEGT. Trimming cost V 3 bases and J 2 bases, with 11 bases left between them. The CDR3 bases are TGTGCCAGCAGTGAGGCTAGCTTTACCTACGAGCAGTACTTC. Translation: CASSEASFTYEQYF.

The rearrangement links TRBV28 to TRBJ1-5; possibly TRBD1 for D (6 bases). This CDR3 region has 13 residues. The germline CDR1 and CDR2 sequences are MDHEN and SYDVKM. Trimming removed 5 bases at V and 6 bases at J, with 11 bases between. CDR3 region: CASSEQGGQPQHF. The CDR3 DNA is TGTGCCAGCAGTGAACAGGGAGGTCAGCCCCAGCATTTT.

In the case of this clone: Mismatch with germline at one junction end may stem from a read error. The chain employs TRBV20-1 and TRBJ1-1; D is unclear. The germline V gene has CDR1 DFQATT and CDR2 SNEGSKA (reference sequence). The CDR3 loop spans 9 amino acids. The CDR3 DNA follows: TGCAGTGCTAGAGATCCGCAAGGATTT. It encodes CSARDPQGF.

The chain joins TRBV5-1 to TRBJ1-2; 9 positions agree with TRBD1. This CDR3 contains 16 residues. Trimming cost V 4 bases and J 2 bases; bases outside gene matches: 9. CDR1 SGHRS and CDR2 YFSETQ come from the germline V gene. This CDR3 reads CASSIYPGTGNYGYTF. CDR3 sequence (DNA): TGCGCCAGCAGCATCTACCCCGGGACAGGGAACTATGGCTACACCTTC.

In its sample, this clone was seen once. The chain employs TRBV7-3 and TRBJ2-5, with D uncertain. CDR3 size: 13 residues. Germline V gene lookup returns CDR1 SGHTA and CDR2 FQGTGA. Trimming took 5 bases from V and 5 from J, leaving 12 bases between them. The CDR3, as DNA: TGTGCCAGCAGCCGCAGATCAGAGGAGACCCAGTACTTC. Its translation: CASSRRSEETQYF.

The rearrangement links TRBV6-4 to TRBJ1-3; 8 bases agree with TRBD1. CDR3 length: 19 amino acids. V gave up 5 bases and J gave up 4 bases; unmatched junction bases: 19. Germline CDR1 reads MRHNA; CDR2 reads SNTAGT. The CDR3 loop reads CASSSTGTGGLLSGNTIYF. The CDR3 bases are TGTGCCAGCAGTTCAACCGGGACAGGTGGCCTTCTCTCGGGAAACACCATATATTTT.

The chain has TRBV5-6 and TRBJ2-7, with TRBD2 identical over 11 bases. V gave up 4 bases and J gave up 4 bases; unmatched junction bases: 7. The CDR3 totals 15 residues. The germline V gene encodes CDR1 SGHDT and CDR2 YYEEEE. CDR3 in DNA: TGTGCCAGCAGCCCAACTAGCGGGAGTCTATACGAGCAGTACTTC. Amino acids: CASSPTSGSLYEQYF.

The chain uses TRBV28 and TRBJ1-1; TRBD1 might be the D (5 bases). Trimming took 7 bases from V and 7 from J, leaving 10 bases between them. Per the germline V gene, CDR1 is MDHEN and CDR2 is SYDVKM. This CDR3 spans 11 amino acids. The CDR3 sequence is CASNGGSEAFF. The CDR3 DNA is TGTGCCAGCAATGGGGGAAGTGAAGCTTTCTTT.

V is TRBV6-5 and J is TRBJ1-5; D may be TRBD1 (6 bases). Per the germline V gene, CDR1 is MNHEY and CDR2 is SVGAGI. This CDR3 is 13 amino acids long. V was pared by 5 bases and J by 4 bases, with 9 bases between. For the CDR3, the DNA is TGTGCCAGCAGTCCCGACAGGAATCAGCCCCAGCATTTT. Its translation is CASSPDRNQPQHF.

On this clone: A read error may explain this, as a much larger clone is one base away. The chain links TRBV2 to TRBJ2-5; 9 bases align to TRBD2. Germline V gene lookup returns CDR1 SNHLY and CDR2 FYNNEI. The CDR3 consists of 16 residues. J gave up 5 bases and V 3 bases, and 10 bases lay outside the gene matches. CDR3 bases: TGTGCCAGCAGTGACCAGACTAGCGGAGGCTTGGAGACCCAGTACTTC. It is translated as CASSDQTSGGLETQYF.

V is TRBV30 and J is TRBJ2-6; 9 positions match TRBD2. Germline loops: CDR1 GTSNPN, CDR2 SVGIG (reference sequence). The CDR3 spans 17 residues. The V segment lost 1 base and the J segment 3 bases; nucleotides outside the gene matches: 7. The CDR3 nucleotides read TGTGCCTGGAGTGGCTTAGCGGGAGTACGTGGGGCCAACGTCCTGACTTTC. Translation: CAWSGLAGVRGANVLTF.

V is TRBV28 and J is TRBJ1-5; D perhaps matches TRBD1 (5 bases). The CDR3 covers 15 residues. Trimming removed 2 bases from V and 6 bases from J, with 14 bases in between. Germline V gives CDR1 MDHEN, CDR2 SYDVKM. The CDR3 DNA is TGTGCCAGCAGTTTAATAACCACGGGGGGTCAGCCCCAGCATTTT. Its protein is CASSLITTGGQPQHF.

The sample holds many counts of this clone. The V call is TRBV2, the J call TRBJ2-1; D not resolved. The ends were cut back, 5 bases at V and 6 bases at J, with 11 bases in the middle. Looked up from germline, CDR1 is SNHLY and CDR2 is FYNNEI. CDR3 length equals 13 residues. Written as DNA, the CDR3 is TGTGCCAGCAGTAAATTTCTAGGCAATGAGCAGTTCTTC. Translating gives CASSKFLGNEQFF.

This clone was picked up a small number of times. The rearrangement uses TRBV19 and TRBJ1-2, with TRBD1 matching over 7 bases. Trimming at V came to 8 bases and at J to 3 bases, leaving 3 bases not matched to a gene. The V gene's germline CDR1 is LNHDA and CDR2 SQIVND (reference sequence). This CDR3 contains 12 residues. This CDR3 is CASLQGDYGYTF. The CDR3 coding sequence is TGTGCCAGTCTTCAGGGGGACTATGGCTACACCTTC.

The chain carries TRBV6-1 and TRBJ1-1, with D hard to call. The CDR3 covers 12 residues. CDR1 and CDR2 (germline): MNHNS, SASEGT. Trimming left V 0 bases short and J 2 bases short, with 1 base between. Here the CDR3 reads CASSEANTEAFF. In nucleotides, the CDR3 is TGTGCCAGCAGTGAAGCAAACACTGAAGCTTTCTTT.

The chain recombines TRBV30 with TRBJ2-7, with D maybe TRBD2 (5 bases). The germline CDR1 and CDR2 sequences are GTSNPN and SVGIG (reference sequence). V lost 3 bases to trimming and J lost 6 bases, with 21 bases between them. The length of the CDR3 is 15 residues. The CDR3 coding sequence is TGTGCCTGGAGCAAAAAGGCCGGACGACGGGGCGAGCAGTACTTC. It translates to CAWSKKAGRRGEQYF.

The genes are TRBV28 and TRBJ2-6; 7 nucleotides align to TRBD2. This CDR3 is 16 amino acids long. Germline V CDR1 and CDR2: MDHEN, SYDVKM. V gave up 3 bases and J gave up 3 bases; unmatched junction bases: 5. In nucleotides, the CDR3 is TGTGCCAGCAGTTTTCGGGGGGTGAGTGGGGCCAACGTCCTGACTTTC. This encodes CASSFRGVSGANVLTF.

With respect to this clone: Other nucleotide sequences from this sample produce the same CDR3. The chain recombines TRBV7-9 with TRBJ1-1; D gene unclear. Germline loops: CDR1 SEHNR, CDR2 FQNEAQ (reference sequence). Between the trimmed V and J ends, which lost 1 base and 1 base, there was a span of 4 bases. The CDR3 loop spans 13 amino acids. The CDR3 nucleotides are TGTGCCAGCAGCTTAGAAGGGAACACTGAAGCTTTCTTT. Translation gives CASSLEGNTEAFF.

This clone was seen just once. V usage is TRBV6-1 and J usage is TRBJ1-5; the D is unclear. Germline V gives CDR1 MNHNS, CDR2 SASEGT. Trimming shortened V by 5 bases and J by 9 bases, and 5 bases separated the two germline ends. The CDR3 loop spans 10 amino acids. The CDR3 reads CASSLRPQHF. CDR3 sequence (DNA): TGTGCCAGCAGTCTCCGGCCCCAGCATTTT.

This rearrangement joins TRBV5-1 to TRBJ1-4, with D tentatively TRBD1 (6 bases). The V end was cut by 5 bases, the J end by 8 bases, with 22 bases between. The CDR3 spans 16 residues. The germline V gene encodes CDR1 SGHRS and CDR2 YFSETQ. The CDR3 coding sequence is TGCGCCAGCAGTCCGGGGGGCTTCCTTCTTAGCGAAAAACTGTTTTTT. Translation: CASSPGGFLLSEKLFF. Based on the CDR3 plus reference TRBV5-1 and TRBJ1-4, the full variable domain is KAGVTQTPRYLIKTRGQQVTLSCSPISGHRSVSWYQQTPGQGLQFLFEYFSETQRNKGNFPGRFSGRQFSNSRSEMNVSTLELGDSALYLCASSPGGFLLSEKLFFGSGTQLSVL.

The gene calls are TRBV13 and TRBJ2-1; TRBD2 matches 8 bases. V lost 5 bases to trimming and J lost 4 bases; unmatched junction nucleotides: 10. The CDR3 spans 16 residues. Germline V lookup: CDR1 PRHDT, CDR2 FYEKMQ (reference sequence). The CDR3 DNA sequence: TGTGCCAGCAGCAAAACAGCGGGAGCCGGGTACAATGAGCAGTTCTTC. Protein sequence: CASSKTAGAGYNEQFF. Together with reference TRBV13 and TRBJ2-1, the CDR3 gives the full variable domain: AAGVIQSPRHLIKEKRETATLKCYPIPRHDTVYWYQQGPGQDPQFLISFYEKMQSDKGSIPDRFSAQQFSDYHSELNMSSLELGDSALYFCASSKTAGAGYNEQFFGPGTRLTVL.

The V gene is TRBV7-3, the J gene TRBJ2-7; D may be TRBD2 (6 bases). Trimming pared 4 bases from V and 7 bases from J, leaving 20 bases between. The germline gives CDR1 SGHTA, CDR2 FQGTGA. CDR3 length: 15 amino acids. CDR3 nucleotide sequence: TGTGCCAGCAGCTCCCGGGGGAGCGGTCCGGGTGAGCAGTACTTC. Protein product: CASSSRGSGPGEQYF.

On this clone: Other DNA variants within this sample encode the same CDR3. The V call is TRBV6-5, the J call TRBJ1-5, with D unresolved. The V gene lost 6 bases and the J gene lost 1 base, with 7 bases spanning the gap. The CDR3 extends over 13 amino acids. CDR1 and CDR2 (germline): MNHEY, SVGAGI. This CDR3 reads CASSLRSNQPQHF. The CDR3 nucleotides are TGTGCCAGCAGCTTGCGGAGCAATCAGCCCCAGCATTTT.